These 11 T cell receptor beta chains were all obtained from the same sample, sequenced in a study of blood T cells in healthy people across ages. For the second PCR, which ran for about 7 to 11 cycles, a sample-barcoded 5' primer and a J-beta primer mix were used. TCRdb re-called the 5' RACE reads with MiXCR, one entry per CDR3 protein. Here the sample spans around 1.1 million distinct CDR3 sequences, roughly two fifths being singletons. Sequencing was done on a sample of blood. These receptors were obtained from a man aged 18 to 30 in good health.

The genes are TRBV5-1 and TRBJ2-3; 8 bases match TRBD1. CDR1 SGHRS and CDR2 YFSETQ come from the germline V gene. V was clipped by 4 bases and J by 7 bases; unmatched bases: 8. CDR3 length: 14 amino acids. The CDR3 DNA reads TGCGCCAGCAGCCTCGCAGGGGGCGGAAATACGCAGTATTTT. This gives the protein CASSLAGGGNTQYF.

This clonotype showed up many times. The V gene is TRBV20-1, the J gene TRBJ1-2; 7 positions agree with TRBD1. The CDR3 totals 13 residues. Germline values: CDR1 DFQATT, CDR2 SNEGSKA (reference sequence). V lost 0 bases, J lost 4 bases, and 2 bases stayed unmatched. The CDR3 DNA follows: TGCAGTGCTAGAGATCCAGGGGGCTATGGCTACACCTTC. It yields the protein CSARDPGGYGYTF.

The V and J genes are TRBV30 and TRBJ2-6, with D unclear. Trimming took off 1 base at V and 0 bases at J, with 10 bases between the two ends. Germline V gene lookup returns CDR1 GTSNPN and CDR2 SVGIG (reference sequence). This CDR3 contains 16 residues. This CDR3 is CAWSGTEISGANVLTF. The CDR3 nucleotides are TGTGCCTGGAGTGGTACGGAAATCTCTGGGGCCAACGTCCTGACTTTC.

The chain links TRBV27 to TRBJ2-7; D uncertain. Trimming removed 5 bases at V and 7 bases at J, with 15 bases between. The germline V gene has CDR1 MNHEY and CDR2 SMNVEV (reference sequence). The CDR3 length is 13 residues. This CDR3 reads CASSRVSYNEQYF. Here the CDR3 DNA reads TGTGCCAGCAGTAGAGTGTCCTACAATGAGCAGTACTTC.

The J gene is TRBJ2-3, the V gene TRBV4-1; D gene unclear. Per germline, CDR1 MGHRA and CDR2 YSYEKL. This CDR3 is 16 amino acids long. Trimming removed 2 bases at V and 0 bases at J, with 12 bases between. CDR3 region: CASSQSLQPSTDTQYF. The CDR3 coding sequence is TGCGCCAGCAGCCAATCTCTACAGCCTAGCACAGATACGCAGTATTTT.

This rearrangement joins TRBV7-9 to TRBJ1-1; D is unresolved. Germline V gene lookup returns CDR1 SEHNR and CDR2 FQNEAQ (reference sequence). The CDR3 is made up of 11 amino acids. Trimming took 2 bases from V and 10 from J, leaving 8 bases between them. The CDR3 sequence is CASSLLRLAFF. In nucleotides, the CDR3 is TGTGCCAGCAGCTTATTGAGATTAGCTTTCTTT.

This clonotype occurred many times. CDR3 DNA: TGTGCCAGCAGTTTATTGAACAATCAGCCCCAGCATTTT. It is translated as CASSLLNNQPQHF. The chain has TRBV28 and TRBJ1-5; D not certain. CDR1 MDHEN and CDR2 SYDVKM come from the germline V gene. Trimming cost V 1 base and J 3 bases, with 4 bases left between them. The CDR3 is made up of 13 amino acids.

The chain couples TRBV10-3 to TRBJ1-1, with D tentatively TRBD1 (6 bases). Germline V gene lookup returns CDR1 ENHRY and CDR2 SYGVKD. The length of the CDR3 is 14 residues. Trimming left V 4 bases short and J 1 base short, with 10 bases between. This CDR3 is CAISAKQGNTEAFF. Here the CDR3 DNA reads TGTGCCATCAGTGCAAAACAGGGGAACACTGAAGCTTTCTTT.

This clonotype was observed a few times. V and J are TRBV4-3 and TRBJ1-5; tentatively, D is TRBD1 (6 bases). CDR1 is LGHNA, CDR2 YSLEER, per germline. The CDR3 covers 15 residues. V was cut by 4 bases and J by 2 bases, with 12 bases left in between. The CDR3 region is CASSPDSHGNQPQHF. CDR3 DNA sequence: TGCGCCAGCAGCCCGGACAGCCATGGCAATCAGCCCCAGCATTTT.

The chain recombines TRBV11-1 with TRBJ1-2, with D perhaps TRBD1 (6 bases). Trimming shortened V by 5 bases and J by 7 bases, and 14 bases separated the two germline ends. The CDR3 runs to 13 residues. Per germline, CDR1 SGHAT and CDR2 FQDESV (reference sequence). The CDR3 DNA reads as TGTGCCAGCAGCCGCGGGGCAGGGGTTGGCTACACCTTC. Encoded protein: CASSRGAGVGYTF.

This clonotype was found a few times. The J gene is TRBJ1-1, the V gene TRBV20-1; no reliable D call. The germline gives CDR1 DFQATT, CDR2 SNEGSKA (reference sequence). The CDR3 loop spans 15 amino acids. V was shortened by 0 bases and J by 1 base, with 12 bases between the two germline ends. CDR3 residues: CSARDPRRGNTEAFF. CDR3 in DNA: TGCAGTGCTAGAGATCCTCGCCGGGGGAACACTGAAGCTTTCTTT.